These 2 T cell receptor beta chains were all obtained from the same sample, sequenced in a study of long-term antiretroviral therapy in people with HIV. Researchers report immunoSEQ v3.0 was run at survey level. Some clones are missing from TCRdb's copy, which holds only in-frame ones; the method was immunoSEQ multiplex PCR. The sample contains under 25,000 clones, just over 85% of which appear only once. Sequenced material: unsorted PBMCs, taken 1.3 years after starting antiretroviral therapy. The origin of the receptors is a man aged 55 to 70 with HIV.

V is TRBV29-1 and J is TRBJ2-3; TRBD2 agrees at 13 bases. The junction had 6 bases not matched to a gene; V was cut back by 6 bases and J by 6 bases. CDR3 length: 14 amino acids. Germline CDR1 SQVTM, CDR2 ANQGSEA. CDR3: CSVRTSGGSDTQYF. The CDR3 region has the DNA TGCAGCGTACGGACTAGCGGGGGCTCGGATACGCAGTATTTT.

The genes are TRBV12-5 and TRBJ1-5; D not resolved. With 0 bases removed from V and 6 bases from J, the gap between germline ends came to 3 bases. This CDR3 spans 12 amino acids. Germline V gives CDR1 LGHNT, CDR2 FRNRAP. CDR3 nucleotide sequence: TGTGCTAGTGGTTTGGTAGGTCAGCCCCAGCATTTT. Translating it yields CASGLVGQPQHF. The full variable domain, completed using reference TRBV12-5 and TRBJ1-5, is DARVTQTPRHKVTEMGQEVTMRCQPILGHNTVFWYRQTMMQGLELLAYFRNRAPLDDSGMPKDRFSAEMPDATLATLKIQPSEPRDSAVYFCASGLVGQPQHFGDGTRLSIL.